One sample yielded the 14 T cell receptor beta chains listed below, sequenced in a study of cytomegalovirus exposure and HLA in healthy donors. It was with 60 Vbeta and 13 Jbeta primers that the PCR ran. TCRdb's copy holds only in-frame clones and misses some; the assay was immunoSEQ multiplex PCR. The sample lists fewer than 250,000 clones, 60% to 80% occurring once. Input material: PBMCs. These receptors all stem from a male donor in good health and CMV-seronegative.

For the CDR3, the DNA is TGTGCCAGCAGTTTTAGGGGCCTCTACCACGAGCAGTACTTC. This codes for CASSFRGLYHEQYF. The chain joins TRBV28 to TRBJ2-7; weak D call: TRBD1 (5 bases). Germline CDR1 MDHEN, CDR2 SYDVKM. Trimming shortened V by 3 bases and J by 5 bases, and 14 bases separated the two germline ends. The CDR3 runs to 14 residues.

The chain employs TRBV28 and TRBJ2-2, with TRBD1 as a possible D gene (6 bases). This CDR3 region has 18 residues. V was pared by 2 bases and J by 5 bases, with 21 bases between. CDR1 MDHEN and CDR2 SYDVKM come from the germline V gene. CDR3 loop: CASSLARGRSSGTGELFF. DNA for the CDR3: TGTGCCAGCAGTTTAGCCAGGGGCCGATCCTCGGGGACCGGGGAGCTGTTTTTT.

A single count supports this clone. The chain carries TRBV5-1 and TRBJ2-5, with 10 bases lining up with TRBD2. The CDR3 runs 16 residues. Trimming removed 0 bases from V and 7 bases from J; junction bases left unmatched: 9. Germline V gene data show CDR1 as SGHRS and CDR2 as YFSETQ. CDR3 coding DNA: TGCGCCAGCAGCTTGGTCGCGAGCGGGAGGGCGGGGACCCAGTACTTC. Protein: CASSLVASGRAGTQYF.

The chain carries TRBV15 and TRBJ2-1; 11 nucleotides agree with TRBD2. The CDR3 length is 16 residues. The V gene end was trimmed by 3 bases and the J gene end by 2 bases; junction bases not matched to a gene: 3. Germline CDR1 and CDR2: LNHNV and YYDKDF (reference sequence). As DNA, the CDR3 is TGTGCCACCAGCAGGGGGACTAGCGGAGCCTACAATGAGCAGTTCTTC. It codes for CATSRGTSGAYNEQFF.

This chain links TRBV5-1 with TRBJ2-1; D ambiguous. The CDR3 has 13 amino acids. The germline V and J ends were trimmed by 4 bases and 8 bases, with 13 bases remaining between them. From germline, CDR1 is SGHRS and CDR2 YFSETQ. The CDR3 sequence: CASSVALRYEQFF. As DNA, the CDR3 is TGCGCCAGCAGCGTGGCTCTAAGATATGAGCAGTTCTTC.

The chain couples TRBV19 to TRBJ2-5; D ambiguous. The CDR3 has 15 amino acids. The V and J ends lost 7 bases and 5 bases respectively, with 20 bases between them. CDR1 is LNHDA and CDR2 is SQIVND in the germline V gene (reference sequence). The CDR3 DNA follows: TGTGCCAGTAACGACCGAGCGTTACCTGGGGAGACCCAGTACTTC. It is translated as CASNDRALPGETQYF.

The chain carries TRBV5-1 and TRBJ1-3; TRBD1 matches at 8 bases. Germline CDR1 is SGHRS and CDR2 is YFSETQ. The CDR3 consists of 20 residues. V lost 7 bases to trimming and J lost 3 bases; unmatched junction nucleotides: 24. The CDR3 sequence is CASVTGIATGAGPSGNTIYF. The CDR3 region has the DNA TGCGCCAGCGTAACTGGTATTGCGACAGGGGCTGGTCCGAGTGGAAACACCATATATTTT.

V and J are TRBV4-2 and TRBJ2-7; 10 bases agree with TRBD2. The J segment lost 7 bases and the V segment lost 0 bases, leaving 9 bases of the junction unmatched. Germline V gene sequence: CDR1 LGHNA, CDR2 YNFKEQ. This CDR3 has 16 amino acids. The CDR3 here is CASSQDLSGRAEEQYF. The CDR3 DNA reads as TGTGCCAGCAGCCAAGATCTCAGCGGGAGGGCTGAAGAGCAGTACTTC.

The rearrangement uses TRBV9 and TRBJ2-3; D might be TRBD1 (5 bases). The germline gives CDR1 SGDLS, CDR2 YYNGEE. This CDR3 comprises 16 residues. V lost 0 bases to trimming and J lost 2 bases, with 13 bases between them. CDR3 nucleotide sequence: TGTGCCAGCAGCGTAGCTGGGGCCACTTTCACAGATACGCAGTATTTT. Translating it yields CASSVAGATFTDTQYF.

The V gene is TRBV2, the J gene TRBJ2-3; D is ambiguous. The germline V and J ends were trimmed by 6 bases and 1 base, with 11 bases remaining between them. This CDR3 is 14 amino acids long. Germline CDR1 reads SNHLY; CDR2 reads FYNNEI. The CDR3 DNA sequence: TGTGCCAGCAGCTTCGAGGCCCGCACAGATACGCAGTATTTT. This gives the protein CASSFEARTDTQYF.

The rearrangement joins TRBV5-1 to TRBJ2-2, with D unresolved. Deletions cut 1 base from V and 0 bases from J, with 10 bases between. The CDR3 sequence is 16 residues long. In germline, CDR1 is SGHRS, CDR2 YFSETQ. DNA for the CDR3: TGCGCCAGCAGCTTGAGAGACGGAGCGAACACCGGGGAGCTGTTTTTT. This encodes CASSLRDGANTGELFF.

This clone has more than one count but fewer than ten. The chain joins TRBV6-6 to TRBJ2-3, with 7 bases identical to TRBD2. The CDR3 runs to 16 residues. Germline CDR1 reads MNHNY; CDR2 reads SVGAGI (reference sequence). With V trimmed by 3 bases and J by 5 bases, 11 bases remained unmatched. CDR3 nucleotides: TGTGCCAGCAGTTATACGTCGGGTTGGGAGGGAGATACGCAGTATTTT. Protein product: CASSYTSGWEGDTQYF.

The V and J genes are TRBV28 and TRBJ2-1; 8 bases are shared with TRBD2. Germline assignment: CDR1 MDHEN and CDR2 SYDVKM. This CDR3 is 13 amino acids long. V dropped 5 bases and J dropped 10; count of bases not matched to a gene: 7. For the CDR3, the DNA is TGTGCCAGCAGTCCGGGGGGGGTGCGGGAGCAGTTCTTC. Translation: CASSPGGVREQFF.

This clone occurred a few times. The chain is built from TRBV5-5 and TRBJ1-1, with unresolved D. This CDR3 has 13 amino acids. V dropped 1 base and J dropped 4 bases, with 8 bases sitting between them. CDR1 is SGHKS and CDR2 is YYEKEE in the germline V gene (reference sequence). CDR3: CASSLSEGTEAFF. Written as DNA, the CDR3 is TGTGCCAGCAGCTTGTCCGAGGGCACTGAAGCTTTCTTT.